This is a list of T cell receptor beta chains from one sample in a study of T cells in Graves' hyperthyroidism and ophthalmopathy. TCRdb called the multiplex PCR reads again in MiXCR, with one record for every CDR3 protein. In the table there are a few hundred thousand distinct CDR3 sequences, around 20% of which are singletons. Sequencing was carried out using blood. These receptors all come from a man younger than 30 with Graves' ophthalmopathy. Each CDR3 is given with its conserved first and last residue.

J gene | V gene | CDR3 protein
TRBJ2-3 | TRBV7-2 | CASQRGRGSTSDTQYF
TRBJ1-5 | TRBV6-2/TRBV6-3 | CASGQGYQPQHF
TRBJ2-2 | TRBV28 | CASSSETVIISGELFF
TRBJ2-3 | TRBV2 | CASSAGLAGTDTQYF
TRBJ1-3 | TRBV19 | CASTWDPRSGNTIYF
TRBJ2-3 | TRBV2 | CASSENPGLADTQYF
TRBJ2-1 | TRBV3-1 | CASSQEGGGNEQFF
TRBJ2-6 | TRBV28 | CASSRLTGISGANVLTF
TRBJ2-5 | TRBV12-3/TRBV12-4 | CASSASGSLPETQYF
TRBJ1-1 | TRBV7-9 | CASSLVGGARNTEAFF
TRBJ2-2 | TRBV6-5 | CASSYSSSPEGTGELFF
TRBJ1-1 | TRBV7-9 | CASSLSIREGTEAFF
TRBJ1-2 | TRBV15 | CATSQTNYGYTF
TRBJ2-5 | TRBV13 | CASSSTTGKYF
TRBJ2-5 | TRBV6-1 | CASSWGQGAGETQYF
TRBJ2-3 | TRBV11-1 | CASSHGQSYTDTQYF